This is a list of T cell receptor beta chains from one sample in a study of cytomegalovirus exposure and HLA in healthy donors. Here immunoSEQ multiplex PCR was the method, and the copy in TCRdb shows in-frame clones only, minus some. The sample has approximately 120,000 clones, about 81% seen once; the top ten hold around 0.99%. Sequenced sample: PBMCs. Receptor source: a woman aged 25 to 45 in good health and CMV-seronegative. CDR3s include the opening cysteine and the closing phenylalanine or tryptophan. The order of the fields is D gene, J gene, clone size, V gene, CDR3 DNA, CDR3 protein. D genes are given only for firm matches. Clone size is given for some rows only: seen once, a few or many times, or a class if the clone is expanded.

D gene: NA; J gene: TRBJ1-1; clone size: few; V gene: TRBV5-1; CDR3 DNA: TGCGCCAGCAGCTTGGAGGGGATGAACACTGAAGCTTTCTTT; CDR3 protein: CASSLEGMNTEAFF
D gene: NA; J gene: TRBJ2-3; clone size: NA; V gene: TRBV2; CDR3 DNA: TGTGCCAGCAGTGTACAAACGTATACGCAGTATTTT; CDR3 protein: CASSVQTYTQYF
D gene: TRBD2; J gene: TRBJ2-7; clone size: once; V gene: TRBV6-5; CDR3 DNA: TGTGCCAGCAGTTTCTTGCTAGCGGCTTCCTACGAGCAGTACTTC; CDR3 protein: CASSFLLAASYEQYF
D gene: TRBD1; J gene: TRBJ1-1; clone size: NA; V gene: TRBV25-1; CDR3 DNA: TGTGCCAGCAGTGGACAACAGGGGGCTTTTTCTCGGACTGAAGCTTTCTTT; CDR3 protein: CASSGQQGAFSRTEAFF
D gene: TRBD1; J gene: TRBJ1-4; clone size: NA; V gene: TRBV11-2; CDR3 DNA: TGTGCCAGCAGCTTCCAGGACAGGGGGAATGAGGAGCCATTTGAAAAACTGTTTTTT; CDR3 protein: CASSFQDRGNEEPFEKLFF
D gene: NA; J gene: TRBJ1-2; clone size: NA; V gene: TRBV29-1; CDR3 DNA: TGCAGCGCCGAGGAAAACTATGGCTACACCTTC; CDR3 protein: CSAEENYGYTF
D gene: NA; J gene: TRBJ2-7; clone size: NA; V gene: TRBV6-6; CDR3 DNA: TGTGCCAGCAGTTACGGGACAACCTACGAGCAGTACTTC; CDR3 protein: CASSYGTTYEQYF
D gene: NA; J gene: TRBJ1-1; clone size: NA; V gene: TRBV5-1; CDR3 DNA: TGCGCCAGCAAACGACAGAGCGAAACTGAAGCTTTCTTT; CDR3 protein: CASKRQSETEAFF
D gene: TRBD2; J gene: TRBJ2-3; clone size: NA; V gene: TRBV5-1; CDR3 DNA: TGCGCCAGCAGCTTCAGCGGGAGCAGTTCAGATACGCAGTATTTT; CDR3 protein: CASSFSGSSSDTQYF
D gene: NA; J gene: TRBJ2-7; clone size: NA; V gene: TRBV15; CDR3 DNA: TGTGCCACCAGCAGCACCTACGGGAGCTACGAGCAGTACTTC; CDR3 protein: CATSSTYGSYEQYF
D gene: TRBD2; J gene: TRBJ2-7; clone size: NA; V gene: TRBV5-8; CDR3 DNA: TGTGCCAGCAGCATCCGGACTAGCGGGAGTGACGAGCAGTACTTC; CDR3 protein: CASSIRTSGSDEQYF
D gene: TRBD2; J gene: TRBJ2-7; clone size: NA; V gene: TRBV19; CDR3 DNA: TGTGCCATAAAGCGGGGCCCCTACTACGAGCAGTACTTC; CDR3 protein: CAIKRGPYYEQYF
D gene: TRBD1; J gene: TRBJ1-1; clone size: NA; V gene: TRBV7-2; CDR3 DNA: TGTGCCAGCAGAAAAACAGGGGGCCCCACTGAAGCTTTCTTT; CDR3 protein: CASRKTGGPTEAFF
D gene: NA; J gene: TRBJ1-1; clone size: NA; V gene: TRBV30; CDR3 DNA: TGTGCCTGGAGTCGGGGGATGAACACTGAAGCTTTCTTT; CDR3 protein: CAWSRGMNTEAFF
D gene: NA; J gene: TRBJ1-1; clone size: NA; V gene: TRBV27; CDR3 DNA: TGTGCCAGCAGTTTATCAGGAGCGAACACTGAAGCTTTCTTT; CDR3 protein: CASSLSGANTEAFF
D gene: NA; J gene: TRBJ1-6; clone size: NA; V gene: TRBV10-3; CDR3 DNA: TGTGCCATCAGTGAGATGGGGGGACGAAATTCACCCCTCCACTTT; CDR3 protein: CAISEMGGRNSPLHF
D gene: NA; J gene: TRBJ2-2; clone size: NA; V gene: TRBV7-6; CDR3 DNA: TGTGCCAGCAGTTCCATGGGGGGAGTCTCCACCGGGGAGCTGTTTTTT; CDR3 protein: CASSSMGGVSTGELFF
D gene: NA; J gene: TRBJ2-1; clone size: NA; V gene: TRBV6-1; CDR3 DNA: TGTGCCAGCAGTGCCAGCGGAAACTCCTACAATGAGCAGTTCTTC; CDR3 protein: CASSASGNSYNEQFF
D gene: TRBD1; J gene: TRBJ2-2; clone size: NA; V gene: TRBV28; CDR3 DNA: TGTGCCAGCAGTCCACCCGGGACAGGGAACACCGGGGAGCTGTTTTTT; CDR3 protein: CASSPPGTGNTGELFF
D gene: TRBD2; J gene: TRBJ2-2; clone size: NA; V gene: TRBV7-2; CDR3 DNA: TGTGCCAGCAGCTTAGATCCCCCTAGCGCGGGGGGGCTTTTCGGGGAGCTGTTTTTT; CDR3 protein: CASSLDPPSAGGLFGELFF
D gene: NA; J gene: TRBJ1-2; clone size: NA; V gene: TRBV19; CDR3 DNA: TGTGCCAGTAGTATAGACTGGCAGGGGAACTACACCTTC; CDR3 protein: CASSIDWQGNYTF
D gene: TRBD1; J gene: TRBJ1-2; clone size: once; V gene: TRBV11-2; CDR3 DNA: TGTGCCAGCAGCTTGGACAGGGGATGGTACACCTTC; CDR3 protein: CASSLDRGWYTF
D gene: NA; J gene: TRBJ2-7; clone size: NA; V gene: TRBV5-6; CDR3 DNA: TGTGCCAGCAGCCCCACAGGTTCGAGCTCCTACGAGCAGTACTTC; CDR3 protein: CASSPTGSSSYEQYF
D gene: NA; J gene: TRBJ1-3; clone size: once; V gene: TRBV11-3; CDR3 DNA: TGTGCCAGCAGCCAATATTCTAGCTCTGGAAACACCATATATTTT; CDR3 protein: CASSQYSSSGNTIYF
D gene: TRBD1; J gene: TRBJ2-5; clone size: NA; V gene: TRBV5-1; CDR3 DNA: TGCGCCACCGGAACAGGGGATGGCGAGACCCAGTACTTC; CDR3 protein: CATGTGDGETQYF
D gene: NA; J gene: TRBJ1-1; clone size: NA; V gene: TRBV5-1; CDR3 DNA: TGCGCCAGCAGCTTGTGGGGGGAAACTGAAGCTTTCTTT; CDR3 protein: CASSLWGETEAFF
D gene: TRBD1; J gene: TRBJ1-3; clone size: once; V gene: TRBV2; CDR3 DNA: TGTGCCAGCAGTGGGGACAGAGACCCTTCTGGAAACACCATATATTTT; CDR3 protein: CASSGDRDPSGNTIYF
D gene: TRBD2; J gene: TRBJ2-7; clone size: NA; V gene: TRBV19; CDR3 DNA: TGTGCCAGTAGCCGGGGACTAGCTGATACCTACGAGCAGTACTTC; CDR3 protein: CASSRGLADTYEQYF
D gene: NA; J gene: TRBJ2-7; clone size: few; V gene: TRBV18; CDR3 DNA: TGTGCCAGCTCACTCGGGACACAATTCTACGAGCAGTACTTC; CDR3 protein: CASSLGTQFYEQYF
D gene: NA; J gene: TRBJ2-2; clone size: once; V gene: TRBV5-1; CDR3 DNA: TGCGCCAGCAGCTTGGCGGGAATCGGATCCACCGGGGAGCTGTTTTTT; CDR3 protein: CASSLAGIGSTGELFF
D gene: TRBD2; J gene: TRBJ2-5; clone size: NA; V gene: TRBV5-1; CDR3 DNA: TGCGCCAGCAGCCCCCGAGGGGAGGGTTTAGAGACCCAGTACTTC; CDR3 protein: CASSPRGEGLETQYF
D gene: NA; J gene: TRBJ1-1; clone size: NA; V gene: TRBV7-3; CDR3 DNA: TGTGCCAGCAGCTTAACCTTTGGAGGGGTCGGAACTGAAGCTTTCTTT; CDR3 protein: CASSLTFGGVGTEAFF